This T cell receptor (beta chain) was obtained from a study of blood T cell repertoires in COVID-19 (dated by TCRdb to 2018 to 2020). Some background on the complete study: The collaborator samples originated in the United States, Italy and Spain and spanned the acute and convalescent phases of COVID-19. The prospective study material was composed of cDNA or gDNA derived from T cells, B-cell-depleted T cells, or PBMCs. Deeply sampled blood TCRbeta repertoires from subjects exposed to, actively infected with, or recovered from COVID-19 were included in the dataset. The repertoires were released in a freely available public database intended as a resource for research on the immune response to SARS-CoV-2. The samples were drawn from two sources: the first 160 participants of the ongoing ImmuneRACE study, and 950 to 1,500 subjects contributed by 6 global collaborators. A de-identified subject ID, COVID-19 status, age in years and sex were almost always included in the sample metadata. Where HLA class I and class II types were available, the types were taken from metadata supplied by the sample provider, not from assay-based typing. General study outcomes and caveats: The amount of clinical and demographic metadata varied by source and participant and was provided uncurated.

Whole blood was collected in K2EDTA tubes by collaborating institutions according to the institutions' own protocols. For TCRbeta analysis, collaborators shipped samples in one of three forms: frozen whole blood, isolated PBMCs, or DNA extracted from either of those sample types. TCRbeta CDR3 regions were amplified from genomic DNA by means of the immunoSEQ Assay, a bias-controlled multiplex PCR. Per the source publication's procedure: Nucleated cell counts per sample were estimated from amplification of reference gene primers within the assay. Sequence reads were collapsed and filtered to measure the absolute abundance of every unique TCRbeta CDR3 rearrangement. Productive Simpson clonality was computed per sample as the square root of Simpson's diversity index over productive rearrangements. TCRdb obtained this table from immuneACCESS and retained in-frame rearrangements with V and J assigned. These tables miss some clones; where compared with another copy, unresolved V genes account for less than half of the shortfall, and the remainder is unexplained. Clone size and the V and J calls come from that table; the DNA yielded D and trimming. The sample has 30,000 to 35,000 clones on record, around 84% of them singletons. Together, the top ten hold 60% to 65% of the sample.

Via the germline V gene (reference sequence), CDR1 is MNHEY and CDR2 SMNVEV. Spanning cysteine to phenylalanine, the CDR3 consists of 15 amino acids. Only the CDR3 DNA stays, 45 bases, in frame from base 1. V is reduced by 5 bases and J by 2 bases, leaving a spacing of 13 bases between them. In the case of this clone: The antigen it recognizes is unknown. Within one base of it there is no much larger clone, and no base qualities were kept.

The specimen sequenced was peripheral blood. The chain links TRBV27 with TRBJ2-1; D gene: possibly TRBD1, on 5 matching bases. The receptor was isolated from a man between 65 and 85 years old with acute or convalescent COVID-19. Here the CDR3 is given as CASSVRTLTYNEQFF. The base sequence is TGTGCCAGCAGTGTCCGGACACTAACCTACAATGAGCAGTTCTTC.